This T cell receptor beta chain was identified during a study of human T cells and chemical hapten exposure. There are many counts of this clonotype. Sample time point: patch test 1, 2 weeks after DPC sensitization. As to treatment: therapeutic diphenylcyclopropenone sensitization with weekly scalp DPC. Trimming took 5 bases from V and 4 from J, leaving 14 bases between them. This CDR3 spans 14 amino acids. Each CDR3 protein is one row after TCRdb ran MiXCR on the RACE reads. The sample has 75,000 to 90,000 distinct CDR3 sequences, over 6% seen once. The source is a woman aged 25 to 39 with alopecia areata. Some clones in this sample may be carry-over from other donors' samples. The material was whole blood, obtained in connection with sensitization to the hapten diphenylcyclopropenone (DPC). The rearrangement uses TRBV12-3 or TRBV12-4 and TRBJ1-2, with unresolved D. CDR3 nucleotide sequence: TGTGCCAGCAGTGTCTTATATGAAGTCTATGGCTACACCTTC. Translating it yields CASSVLYEVYGYTF.